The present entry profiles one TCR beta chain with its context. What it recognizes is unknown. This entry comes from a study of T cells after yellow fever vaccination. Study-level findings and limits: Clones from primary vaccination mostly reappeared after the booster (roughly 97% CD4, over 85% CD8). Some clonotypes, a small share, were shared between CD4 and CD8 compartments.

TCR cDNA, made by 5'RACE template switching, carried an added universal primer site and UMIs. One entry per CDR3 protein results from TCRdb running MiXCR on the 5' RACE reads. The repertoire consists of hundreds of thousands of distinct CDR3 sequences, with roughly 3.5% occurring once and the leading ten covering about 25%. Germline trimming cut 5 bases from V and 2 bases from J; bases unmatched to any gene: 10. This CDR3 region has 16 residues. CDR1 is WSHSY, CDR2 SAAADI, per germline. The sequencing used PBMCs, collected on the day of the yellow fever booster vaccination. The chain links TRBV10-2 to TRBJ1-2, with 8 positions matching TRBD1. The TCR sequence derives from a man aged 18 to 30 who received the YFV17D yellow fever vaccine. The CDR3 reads CASSWTGISGNYGYTF. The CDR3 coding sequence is TGCGCCAGCAGTTGGACAGGGATATCGGGAAACTATGGCTACACCTTC.